This entry features one T cell receptor beta chain sequence. The antigen is not known. The data are from a study of cytomegalovirus exposure and HLA in healthy donors. Study results and caveats: Equally common other TCR beta chains were less clonally expanded than HLA-associated ones, a later analysis found. There were around 160 TCR beta chains listed as cytomegalovirus-associated. Some segments of the V type, notably TRBV6-2 and TRBV6-3, were excluded as indistinguishable.

The primer mix had 60 Vbeta and 13 Jbeta primers. The data were produced by immunoSEQ multiplex PCR, yet TCRdb's version contains in-frame clones alone and is incomplete. This sample carries approximately 290,000 clones, over 70% of them seen once, and the ten largest clones take about 0.28%. The V and J ends lost 0 bases and 1 base, in that order; junction bases with no gene match: 3. The CDR3 runs to 18 residues. The V gene's germline CDR1 is MGHDK and CDR2 SYGVNS. This sequence was found in a girl aged 2-10 years in good health and CMV-seronegative. The chain links TRBV25-1 to TRBJ2-1, with 13 bases lining up with TRBD2. Sequencing used PBMCs. CDR3 in DNA: TGTGCCAGCAGTGAATACGGGGGACTAGCGGGGTCCTACAATGAGCAGTTCTTC. Amino acids: CASSEYGGLAGSYNEQFF.